This is a list of T cell receptor beta chains from one sample in a study of blood T cell repertoires in COVID-19. Clones were read by immunoSEQ multiplex PCR, and TCRdb kept only the in-frame ones, dropping some. In the table there are 200,000 to 250,000 clones, about 91% of which are singletons. The sequenced material came from peripheral blood. All receptors derive from a woman aged 25 to 39 with COVID-19, enrolled during active disease. Each CDR3 is given with its conserved first and last residue. The D gene is left open where the match is weak. Only some rows state a clone size, as once, few, many or a class for expanded clones.

D gene: TRBD1; J gene: TRBJ2-1; V gene: TRBV24-1; clone size: -; CDR3 protein: CATSVSPRQGMYNEQFF; CDR3 DNA: TGTGCCACCAGTGTTTCCCCCAGACAGGGCATGTACAATGAGCAGTTCTTC
D gene: TRBD2; J gene: TRBJ2-2; V gene: TRBV11-2; clone size: -; CDR3 protein: CASSFTSGSGLGELFF; CDR3 DNA: TGTGCCAGCAGCTTCACTAGCGGGAGCGGGCTCGGGGAGCTGTTTTTT
D gene: -; J gene: TRBJ2-1; V gene: TRBV4-1; clone size: -; CDR3 protein: CASSQVATSLGYNEQFF; CDR3 DNA: TGCGCCAGCAGCCAAGTGGCTACTAGCTTGGGCTACAATGAGCAGTTCTTC
D gene: TRBD1; J gene: TRBJ1-2; V gene: TRBV7-9; clone size: -; CDR3 protein: CASRGRGIDDYGYTF; CDR3 DNA: TGTGCCAGCAGGGGCAGGGGGATAGACGACTATGGCTACACCTTC
D gene: -; J gene: TRBJ2-1; V gene: TRBV10-3; clone size: -; CDR3 protein: CAISETRARKFF; CDR3 DNA: TGTGCCATCAGTGAGACTCGTGCCCGAAAGTTCTTC
D gene: TRBD1; J gene: TRBJ1-1; V gene: TRBV11-3; clone size: -; CDR3 protein: CASSPGQGPEAFF; CDR3 DNA: TGTGCCAGCAGCCCCGGACAGGGCCCTGAAGCTTTCTTT
D gene: -; J gene: TRBJ2-5; V gene: TRBV9; clone size: -; CDR3 protein: CASSVDPGRETQYF; CDR3 DNA: TGTGCCAGCAGCGTAGATCCGGGAAGAGAGACCCAGTACTTC
D gene: -; J gene: TRBJ2-1; V gene: TRBV5-5; clone size: -; CDR3 protein: CASSLDRVRNEQFF; CDR3 DNA: TGTGCCAGCAGCTTGGACAGGGTCCGCAATGAGCAGTTCTTC
D gene: TRBD1; J gene: TRBJ2-2; V gene: TRBV2; clone size: few; CDR3 protein: CASSRDRGLSGELFF; CDR3 DNA: TGTGCCAGCAGCCGGGACAGGGGGCTCTCCGGGGAGCTGTTTTTT
D gene: TRBD1; J gene: TRBJ2-5; V gene: TRBV5-1; clone size: -; CDR3 protein: CASSLQGAGGETQYF; CDR3 DNA: TGCGCCAGCAGCTTACAGGGGGCCGGGGGAGAGACCCAGTACTTC
D gene: -; J gene: TRBJ2-1; V gene: TRBV9; clone size: -; CDR3 protein: CASSGRIPNEQFF; CDR3 DNA: TGTGCCAGCAGCGGGAGGATCCCCAATGAGCAGTTCTTC
D gene: TRBD1; J gene: TRBJ1-1; V gene: TRBV9; clone size: -; CDR3 protein: CASSTGGTEAFF; CDR3 DNA: TGTGCCAGCAGCACAGGGGGCACTGAAGCTTTCTTT